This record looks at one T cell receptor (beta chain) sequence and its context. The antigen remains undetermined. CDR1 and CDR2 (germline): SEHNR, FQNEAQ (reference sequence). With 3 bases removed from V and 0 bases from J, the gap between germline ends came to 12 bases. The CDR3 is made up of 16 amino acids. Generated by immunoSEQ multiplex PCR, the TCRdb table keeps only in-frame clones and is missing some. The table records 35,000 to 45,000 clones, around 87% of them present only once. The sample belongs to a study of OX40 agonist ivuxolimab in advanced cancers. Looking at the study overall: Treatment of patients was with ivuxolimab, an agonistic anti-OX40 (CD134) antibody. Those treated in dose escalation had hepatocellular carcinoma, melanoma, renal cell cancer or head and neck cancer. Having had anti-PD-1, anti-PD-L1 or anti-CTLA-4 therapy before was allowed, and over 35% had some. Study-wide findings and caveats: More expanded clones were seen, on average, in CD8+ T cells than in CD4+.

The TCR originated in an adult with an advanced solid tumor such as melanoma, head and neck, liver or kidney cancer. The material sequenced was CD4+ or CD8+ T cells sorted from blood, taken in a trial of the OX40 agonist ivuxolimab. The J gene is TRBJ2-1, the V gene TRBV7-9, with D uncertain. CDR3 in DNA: TGTGCCAGCAGCTTTGCTCTAGGTAGCTCCTACAATGAGCAGTTCTTC. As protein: CASSFALGSSYNEQFF.